Listed below are T cell receptor beta chains from one sample, sequenced in a study of Graves' ophthalmopathy and Graves' hyperthyroidism. Each CDR3 protein gets one entry after TCRdb re-called the multiplex PCR reads with MiXCR. Here the sample spans about 1.2 million distinct CDR3 sequences, roughly two fifths being singletons. Sequencing input: peripheral blood or thyroid tissue (not recorded which). The receptor source for this set is an adult man with Graves' hyperthyroidism. Both conserved end residues are part of each CDR3. A D gene is named only where the DNA matches it firmly. Clone size is shown for a subset of rows, as once, few, many or a class of expanded clone.

d_call	clone_size	v_call	j_call	cdr3_aa	cdr3_nt
NA	many	TRBV25-1	TRBJ1-4	CASSESPTGEKLFF	TGTGCCAGCAGTGAGTCCCCGACCGGCGAAAAACTGTTTTTT
NA	NA	TRBV20-1	TRBJ2-6	CSVSLARGPGGSNVLTF	TGCAGTGTCTCACTTGCGCGGGGGCCTGGGGGGTCCAACGTCCTGACTTTC
TRBD1	NA	TRBV19	TRBJ1-1	CASSTRQGASTEAFF	TGTGCCAGTAGTACAAGACAGGGGGCGTCCACTGAAGCTTTCTTT
NA	NA	TRBV25-1	TRBJ1-2	CATNQAPIQGVFGYTF	TGTGCCACCAACCAGGCTCCTATACAGGGAGTTTTTGGCTACACCTTC
TRBD1	many	TRBV5-1	TRBJ1-6	CASSDGQGGNSPLHF	TGCGCCAGCAGCGACGGACAGGGTGGTAATTCACCCCTCCACTTT
TRBD2	many	TRBV19	TRBJ2-7	CASRRAGAVYEQYF	TGTGCCAGTAGGAGAGCGGGAGCGGTCTACGAGCAGTACTTC
NA	few	TRBV4-2	TRBJ2-7	CASSQDGGTLVEQYF	TGTGCCAGCAGCCAAGATGGGGGGACTCTCGTCGAGCAGTACTTC
NA	few	TRBV6-2/TRBV6-3	TRBJ1-1	CASSPAPGQRMSEAFF	TGTGCCAGCAGCCCCGCCCCGGGGCAGAGGATGTCGGAAGCTTTCTTT
NA	many	TRBV15	TRBJ1-5	CATSRPNTGLGNQPQHF	TGTGCCACCAGCAGACCGAATACAGGTCTCGGCAATCAGCCCCAGCATTTT
NA	NA	TRBV29-1	TRBJ2-3	CSVGGPYTDTQYF	TGCAGCGTGGGTGGGCCTTACACAGATACGCAGTATTTT
NA	many	TRBV6-5	TRBJ2-7	CASSYSASSEQYF	TGTGCCAGCAGTTACTCGGCCAGTTCAGAGCAGTACTTC
NA	few	TRBV12-3/TRBV12-4	TRBJ1-5	CASSLPGDPSNQPQHF	TGTGCCAGCAGTTTGCCAGGGGACCCTAGCAATCAGCCCCAGCATTTT
TRBD1	many	TRBV20-1	TRBJ1-3	CSARGQGTENTIYF	TGCAGTGCTAGAGGACAGGGTACCGAAAACACCATATATTTT
TRBD1	many	TRBV29-1	TRBJ1-2	CSVVQGDLIYGYTF	TGCAGCGTTGTTCAGGGGGACCTGATCTATGGCTACACCTTC
NA	many	TRBV4-1	TRBJ2-7	CASSQATGSSYEQYF	TGCGCCAGCAGCCAAGCGACAGGCAGCTCCTACGAGCAGTACTTC
NA	many	TRBV4-3	TRBJ1-1	CAILREITEAFF	TGCGCCATTCTCAGGGAAATCACTGAAGCTTTCTTT
NA	many	TRBV7-9	TRBJ1-3	CASSLGGRVGNTIYF	TGTGCCAGCAGCTTAGGGGGGCGCGTGGGAAACACCATATATTTT
NA	many	TRBV18	TRBJ2-7	CASSPAGEQYF	TGTGCCAGCTCACCCGCCGGCGAGCAGTACTTC
NA	NA	TRBV11-2	TRBJ2-7	CASSLGLTATYEQYF	TGTGCCAGCAGCTTAGGTCTTACAGCTACCTACGAGCAGTACTTC
NA	NA	TRBV6-6	TRBJ2-2	CASTQVRAPNTGELFF	TGTGCCAGTACCCAAGTGAGGGCCCCTAACACCGGGGAGCTGTTTTTT
TRBD2	NA	TRBV2	TRBJ2-7	CASSYESPGTSGYEQYF	TGTGCCAGCAGTTACGAATCCCCCGGGACTAGCGGATACGAGCAGTACTTC
TRBD1	few	TRBV12-3/TRBV12-4	TRBJ2-5	CASSFTTGGETQYF	TGTGCCAGCAGTTTCACCACAGGGGGGGAGACCCAGTACTTC
TRBD1	NA	TRBV9	TRBJ2-7	CASRDRAEQYF	TGCGCCAGCAGAGACAGGGCCGAGCAGTACTTC
TRBD2	few	TRBV10-2	TRBJ2-7	CASSESLAGGYEQYF	TGCGCCAGCAGTGAGAGTCTAGCGGGAGGCTACGAGCAGTACTTC
NA	NA	TRBV19	TRBJ1-6	CASSGAALHF	TGTGCCAGTAGCGGGGCGGCCCTCCACTTT
NA	many	TRBV10-2	TRBJ1-4	CASRTGRGEKLFF	TGCGCCAGCAGGACAGGCCGGGGTGAAAAACTGTTTTTT
NA	NA	TRBV12-3/TRBV12-4	TRBJ1-4	CASTGPPNEKLFF	TGTGCCAGCACTGGCCCGCCGAATGAAAAACTGTTTTTT
NA	NA	TRBV29-1	TRBJ2-5	CSVVQRGETQYF	TGCAGCGTCGTCCAGCGAGGTGAGACCCAGTACTTC
NA	few	TRBV6-6	TRBJ1-6	CASSYWSTEDNSPLHF	TGTGCCAGCAGTTACTGGTCGACGGAGGATAATTCACCCCTCCACTTT
NA	many	TRBV7-9	TRBJ1-2	CASSLAGGTGYTF	TGTGCCAGCAGCTTAGCCGGGGGAACTGGCTACACCTTC
TRBD1	few	TRBV7-2	TRBJ1-2	CASSLAGGQGYTF	TGTGCCAGCAGCTTAGCCGGAGGACAGGGGTACACCTTC
TRBD2	many	TRBV19	TRBJ2-2	CASSTSGNTGELFF	TGTGCCAGCAGTACTAGCGGGAACACCGGGGAGCTGTTTTTT
NA	many	TRBV7-8	TRBJ2-5	CASSFFTGSQETQYF	TGTGCCAGCAGCTTCTTTACAGGGTCTCAAGAGACCCAGTACTTC
TRBD1	NA	TRBV12-3/TRBV12-4	TRBJ1-5	CASSEQGDYSNQPQHF	TGTGCCAGCAGCGAACAGGGGGATTATAGCAATCAGCCCCAGCATTTT
TRBD2	NA	TRBV25-1	TRBJ2-5	CASSERASGGGSETQYF	TGTGCCAGCAGTGAAAGGGCTAGCGGGGGGGGATCGGAGACCCAGTACTTC
NA	many	TRBV7-2	TRBJ2-7	CASSLGGIGYEQYF	TGTGCCAGCAGCTTAGGAGGAATCGGCTACGAGCAGTACTTC
NA	many	TRBV7-8	TRBJ1-1	CASSARTVQGTEAFF	TGTGCCAGCAGCGCCAGGACAGTACAAGGGACTGAAGCTTTCTTT
NA	many	TRBV7-9	TRBJ2-7	CASSRRDFYEQYF	TGTGCCAGCAGCCGGAGGGACTTCTACGAGCAGTACTTC
TRBD2	few	TRBV25-1	TRBJ2-5	CASSERLAGGRQETQYF	TGTGCCAGCAGTGAACGCCTAGCGGGGGGTCGCCAAGAGACCCAGTACTTC
NA	NA	TRBV30	TRBJ2-2	CAWKGGDTGELFF	TGTGCCTGGAAGGGGGGCGATACCGGAGAGCTGTTTTTT
NA	many	TRBV10-3	TRBJ2-7	CAISEGARIEQYF	TGTGCCATCAGTGAGGGGGCACGGATTGAGCAGTACTTC
TRBD1	NA	TRBV28	TRBJ1-2	CASSRQGANGYTF	TGTGCCAGCAGCCGACAGGGGGCGAATGGCTACACCTTC
NA	NA	TRBV25-1	TRBJ1-6	CASRQGVRSPLHF	TGTGCCAGCAGACAAGGGGTCCGGTCACCCCTCCACTTT
NA	NA	TRBV7-2	TRBJ2-5	CASSDPGSWGGTQYF	TGTGCCAGCAGTGATCCGGGATCCTGGGGAGGGACCCAGTACTTC
NA	many	TRBV10-3	TRBJ1-2	CAILEGGNGYTF	TGTGCCATCCTTGAGGGCGGGAATGGCTACACCTTC
TRBD1	NA	TRBV10-2	TRBJ2-7	CASSYGTGGAEYF	TGTGCCAGCAGTTACGGGACAGGGGGCGCGGAGTACTTC